The clone carrying this T cell receptor beta chain has ten or more counts. Volunteers from a blood bank in Maryland, USA, made up the healthy controls. The study built unsorted libraries from 2 million PBMCs kept at -80 C. The data were obtained in a study of neurological immune-mediated disorders. TCRdb reanalysed the 5' RACE reads using MiXCR and keeps one entry per CDR3 protein. This sample carries roughly 60,000 distinct CDR3 sequences, about 10% of them seen once, and the ten largest clones take 1.5% to 2%. The CDR3 totals 17 residues. Trimming pared 3 bases from V and 1 base from J, leaving 19 bases between. The germline V gene has CDR1 SEHNR and CDR2 FQNEAQ (reference sequence).

Sequencing input: PBMCs. The receptor's source is a man aged 60 to 75 in good health. The V call is TRBV7-9, the J call TRBJ2-7; weak D call: TRBD1 (5 bases). CDR3 residues: CASSFPMGPSGSYEQYF. Here the CDR3 DNA reads TGTGCCAGCAGCTTTCCGATGGGGCCAAGTGGGTCCTACGAGCAGTACTTC.